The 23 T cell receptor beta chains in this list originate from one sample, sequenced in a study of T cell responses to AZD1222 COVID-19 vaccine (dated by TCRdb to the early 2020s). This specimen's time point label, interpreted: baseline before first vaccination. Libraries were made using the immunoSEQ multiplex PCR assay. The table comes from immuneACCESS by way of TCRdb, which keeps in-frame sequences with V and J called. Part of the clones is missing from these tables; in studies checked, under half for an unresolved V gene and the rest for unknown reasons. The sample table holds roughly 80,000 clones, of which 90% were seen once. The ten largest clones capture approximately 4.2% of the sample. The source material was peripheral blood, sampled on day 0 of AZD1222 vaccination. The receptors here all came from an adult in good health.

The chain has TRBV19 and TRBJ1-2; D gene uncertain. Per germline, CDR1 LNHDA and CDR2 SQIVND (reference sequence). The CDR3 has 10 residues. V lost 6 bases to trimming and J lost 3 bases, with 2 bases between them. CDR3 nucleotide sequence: TGTGCCAGTAGGGACTATGGCTACACCTTC. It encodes CASRDYGYTF.

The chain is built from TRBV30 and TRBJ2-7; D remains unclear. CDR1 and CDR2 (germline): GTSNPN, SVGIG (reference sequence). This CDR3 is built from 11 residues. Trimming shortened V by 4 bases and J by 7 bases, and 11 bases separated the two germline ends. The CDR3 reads CAWTVGEEQYF. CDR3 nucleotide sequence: TGTGCCTGGACCGTAGGCGAGGAGCAGTACTTC.

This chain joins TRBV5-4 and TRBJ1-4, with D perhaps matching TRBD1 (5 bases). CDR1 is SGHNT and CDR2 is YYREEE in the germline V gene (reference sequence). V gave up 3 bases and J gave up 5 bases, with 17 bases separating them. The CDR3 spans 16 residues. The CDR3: CASSYPGGGQNEKLFF. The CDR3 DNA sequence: TGTGCCAGCAGCTACCCCGGGGGAGGTCAGAATGAAAAACTGTTTTTT.

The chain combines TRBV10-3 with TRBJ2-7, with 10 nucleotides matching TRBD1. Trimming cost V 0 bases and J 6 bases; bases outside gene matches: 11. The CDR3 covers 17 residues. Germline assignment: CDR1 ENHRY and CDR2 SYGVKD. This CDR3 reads CAISESRGQGTPGEQYF. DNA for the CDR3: TGTGCCATCAGTGAGTCCCGGGGACAGGGGACCCCTGGCGAGCAGTACTTC.

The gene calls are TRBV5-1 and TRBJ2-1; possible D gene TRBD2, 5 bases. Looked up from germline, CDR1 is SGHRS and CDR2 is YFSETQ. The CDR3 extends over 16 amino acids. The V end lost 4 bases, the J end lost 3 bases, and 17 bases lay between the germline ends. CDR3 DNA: TGCGCCAGCAGCCCCACCCTAGGAGGCCACTACAATGAGCAGTTCTTC. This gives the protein CASSPTLGGHYNEQFF.

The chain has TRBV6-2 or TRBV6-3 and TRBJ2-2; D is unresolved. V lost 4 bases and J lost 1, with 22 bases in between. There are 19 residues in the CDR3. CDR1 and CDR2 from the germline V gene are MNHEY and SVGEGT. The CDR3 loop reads CASSSDPLLGRRNTGELFF. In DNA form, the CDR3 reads TGTGCCAGCAGTTCTGACCCACTTTTAGGACGTAGGAACACCGGGGAGCTGTTTTTT.

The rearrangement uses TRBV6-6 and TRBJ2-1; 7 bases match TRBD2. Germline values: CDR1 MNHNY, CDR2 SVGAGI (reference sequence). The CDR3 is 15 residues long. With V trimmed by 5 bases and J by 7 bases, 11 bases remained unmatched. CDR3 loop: CASSDLPGSGNEQFF. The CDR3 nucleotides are TGTGCCAGCAGTGACCTCCCGGGTAGCGGGAATGAGCAGTTCTTC.

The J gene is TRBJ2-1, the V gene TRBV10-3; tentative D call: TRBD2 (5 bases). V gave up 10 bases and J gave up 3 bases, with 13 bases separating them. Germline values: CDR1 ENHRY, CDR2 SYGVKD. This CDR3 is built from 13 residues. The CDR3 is CATRLEVYNEQFF. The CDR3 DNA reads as TGTGCCACTAGACTGGAGGTCTACAATGAGCAGTTCTTC.

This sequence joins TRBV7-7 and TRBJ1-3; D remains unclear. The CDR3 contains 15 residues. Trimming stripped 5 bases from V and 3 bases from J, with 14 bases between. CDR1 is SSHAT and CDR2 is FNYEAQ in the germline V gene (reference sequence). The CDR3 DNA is TGTGCCAGCAGCCCCGCCGTTGGCGATGGAAACACCATATATTTT. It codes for CASSPAVGDGNTIYF. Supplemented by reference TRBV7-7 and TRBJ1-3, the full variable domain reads GAGVSQSPRYKVTKRGQDVTLRCDPISSHATLYWYQQALGQGPEFLTYFNYEAQPDKSGLPSDRFSAERPEGSISTLTIQRTEQRDSAMYRCASSPAVGDGNTIYFGEGSWLTVV.

The CDR3, as DNA: TGTGCCAGCAGCCCCCTAGCGGCAGATCCGGTTGGCTACACCTTC. Residues: CASSPLAADPVGYTF. The rearrangement links TRBV9 to TRBJ1-2, with D uncertain. CDR1 and CDR2 from the germline V gene are SGDLS and YYNGEE. V lost 4 bases to trimming and J lost 7 bases, with 20 bases between them. This CDR3 comprises 15 residues.

In nucleotides, the CDR3 is TGTGCCAGCAGCGTTAGCGGGGTAGGGGCAGATACGCAGTATTTT. Translation gives CASSVSGVGADTQYF. The rearrangement links TRBV7-3 to TRBJ2-3; 8 bases align to TRBD2. The CDR3 extends over 15 amino acids. CDR1 and CDR2 (germline): SGHTA, FQGTGA. The V and J ends lost 5 bases and 4 bases, in that order; junction bases with no gene match: 8.

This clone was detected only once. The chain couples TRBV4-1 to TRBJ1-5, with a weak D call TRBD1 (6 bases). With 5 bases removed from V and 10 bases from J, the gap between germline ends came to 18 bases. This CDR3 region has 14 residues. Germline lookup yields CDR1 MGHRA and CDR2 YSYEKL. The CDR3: CASSGRQAQYPQHF. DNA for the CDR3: TGCGCCAGCAGCGGGCGACAGGCCCAATATCCCCAGCATTTT.

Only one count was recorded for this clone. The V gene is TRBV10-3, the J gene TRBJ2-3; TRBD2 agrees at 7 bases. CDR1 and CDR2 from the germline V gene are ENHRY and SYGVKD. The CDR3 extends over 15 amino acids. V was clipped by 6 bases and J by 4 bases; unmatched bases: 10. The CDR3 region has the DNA TGTGCCATCAGCGGCGGCGGGAGTATACCAGATACGCAGTATTTT. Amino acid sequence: CAISGGGSIPDTQYF.

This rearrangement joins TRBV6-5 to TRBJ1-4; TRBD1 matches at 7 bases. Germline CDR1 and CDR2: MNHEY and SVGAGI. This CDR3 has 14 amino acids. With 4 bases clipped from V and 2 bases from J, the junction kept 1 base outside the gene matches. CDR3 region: CASSWGQTNEKLFF. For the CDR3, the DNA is TGTGCCAGCAGTTGGGGACAGACTAATGAAAAACTGTTTTTT.

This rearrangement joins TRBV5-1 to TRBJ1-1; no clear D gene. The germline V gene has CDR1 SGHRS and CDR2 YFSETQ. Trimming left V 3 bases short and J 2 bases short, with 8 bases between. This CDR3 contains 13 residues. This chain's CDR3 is CASSSQSNTEAFF. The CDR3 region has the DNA TGCGCCAGCAGCTCACAATCAAACACTGAAGCTTTCTTT.

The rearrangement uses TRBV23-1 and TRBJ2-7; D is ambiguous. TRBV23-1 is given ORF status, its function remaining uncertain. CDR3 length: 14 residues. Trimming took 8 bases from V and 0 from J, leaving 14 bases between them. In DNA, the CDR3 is TGCGCCAGCCGAGCGCCCCTTAGCTCCTACGAGCAGTACTTC. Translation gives CASRAPLSSYEQYF.

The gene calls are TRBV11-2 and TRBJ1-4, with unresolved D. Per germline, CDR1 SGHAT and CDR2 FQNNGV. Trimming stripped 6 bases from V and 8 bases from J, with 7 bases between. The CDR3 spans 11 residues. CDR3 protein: CASRTGEKLFF. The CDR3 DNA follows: TGTGCCAGCAGGACGGGGGAAAAACTGTTTTTT.

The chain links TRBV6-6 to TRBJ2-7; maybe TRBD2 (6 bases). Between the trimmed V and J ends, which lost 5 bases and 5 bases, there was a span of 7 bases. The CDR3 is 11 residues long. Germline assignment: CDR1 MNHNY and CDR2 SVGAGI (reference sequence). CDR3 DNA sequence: TGTGCCAGCAGTCGGAGGGACGAGCAGTACTTC. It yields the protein CASSRRDEQYF.

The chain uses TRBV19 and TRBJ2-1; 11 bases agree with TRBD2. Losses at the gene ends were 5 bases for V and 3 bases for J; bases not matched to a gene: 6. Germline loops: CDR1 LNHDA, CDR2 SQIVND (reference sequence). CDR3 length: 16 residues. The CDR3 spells CASSPATSGSYNEQFF. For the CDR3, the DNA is TGTGCCAGTAGTCCCGCCACTAGCGGGAGCTACAATGAGCAGTTCTTC.

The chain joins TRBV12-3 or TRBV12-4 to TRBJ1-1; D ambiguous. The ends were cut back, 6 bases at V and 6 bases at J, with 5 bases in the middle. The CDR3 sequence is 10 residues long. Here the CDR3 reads CASSGPEAFF. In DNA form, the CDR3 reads TGTGCCAGCAGCGGACCTGAAGCTTTCTTT.

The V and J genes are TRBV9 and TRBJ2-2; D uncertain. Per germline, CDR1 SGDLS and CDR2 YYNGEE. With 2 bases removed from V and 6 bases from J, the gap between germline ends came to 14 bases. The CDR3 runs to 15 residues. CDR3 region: CASSVLLSGAGELFF. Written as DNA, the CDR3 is TGTGCCAGCAGCGTCCTCCTCTCGGGCGCCGGGGAGCTGTTTTTT.

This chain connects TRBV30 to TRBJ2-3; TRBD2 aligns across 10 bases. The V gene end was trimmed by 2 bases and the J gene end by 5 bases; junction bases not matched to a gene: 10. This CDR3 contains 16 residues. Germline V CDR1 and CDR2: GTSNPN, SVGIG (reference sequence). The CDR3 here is CAWSPQSGRVRDTQYF. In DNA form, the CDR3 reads TGTGCCTGGAGTCCACAAAGCGGGAGGGTTCGAGATACGCAGTATTTT.

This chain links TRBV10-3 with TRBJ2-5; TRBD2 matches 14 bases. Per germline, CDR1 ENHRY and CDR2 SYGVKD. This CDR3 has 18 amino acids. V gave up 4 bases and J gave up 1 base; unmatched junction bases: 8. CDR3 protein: CAISGGTSGRYLQETQYF. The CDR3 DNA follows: TGTGCCATCAGTGGGGGGACTAGCGGGAGATATCTCCAAGAGACCCAGTACTTC.